Following are 12 T cell receptor beta chains from one sample sequenced in a study of blood T cell repertoires in COVID-19. The assay was immunoSEQ multiplex PCR, and TCRdb's table has in-frame clones only and misses some. Of around 230,000 clones listed, roughly 90% are singletons. Material: PBMCs or T cells enriched from blood (not recorded which). The receptors were sampled from a woman between 25 and 40 years old who had recovered from COVID-19.

The CDR3 DNA reads TGTGCCAGCAGCCTCGACAGGTACCAAGAGACCCAGTACTTC. This sequence encodes CASSLDRYQETQYF. The J gene is TRBJ2-5, the V gene TRBV7-9; D may be TRBD1 (6 bases). V was pared by 5 bases and J by 0 bases, with 10 bases between. Germline V gene lookup returns CDR1 SEHNR and CDR2 FQNEAQ (reference sequence). The CDR3 is made up of 14 amino acids. Combining the CDR3 with reference TRBV7-9 and TRBJ2-5 gives the whole variable domain DTGVSQNPRHKITKRGQNVTFRCDPISEHNRLYWYRQTLGQGPEFLTYFQNEAQLEKSRLLSDRFSAERPKGSFSTLEIQRTEQGDSAMYLCASSLDRYQETQYFGPGTRLLVL.

This chain connects TRBV6-1 to TRBJ1-5, with D possibly being TRBD1 (5 bases). Germline CDR1 reads MNHNS; CDR2 reads SASEGT. Trimming cost V 3 bases and J 0 bases, with 12 bases left between them. The CDR3 totals 16 residues. CDR3 coding DNA: TGTGCCAGCAGTGATCTGGGGGGTTTTAGCAATCAGCCCCAGCATTTT. Residues: CASSDLGGFSNQPQHF.

This chain links TRBV4-3 with TRBJ1-5; no firm D call. Between the trimmed V and J ends, which lost 0 bases and 1 base, there was a span of 7 bases. From germline, CDR1 is LGHNA and CDR2 YSLEER. This CDR3 is 15 amino acids long. The CDR3 nucleotides read TGCGCCAGCAGCCAAGATTCCGGGAGCAATCAGCCCCAGCATTTT. Translated, it gives CASSQDSGSNQPQHF.

The genes are TRBV5-1 and TRBJ2-3; D may be TRBD1 (6 bases). V was shortened by 3 bases and J by 5 bases, with 10 bases between the two germline ends. This CDR3 comprises 13 residues. The germline V gene has CDR1 SGHRS and CDR2 YFSETQ. CDR3 region: CASSSTGLDTQYF. The CDR3, as DNA: TGCGCCAGCAGCTCTACAGGGTTAGATACGCAGTATTTT.

The chain combines TRBV11-2 with TRBJ1-4, with D possibly matching TRBD1 (6 bases). V was shortened by 5 bases and J by 10 bases, with 14 bases between the two germline ends. Per germline, CDR1 SGHAT and CDR2 FQNNGV. The CDR3 spans 13 residues. The CDR3 nucleotides read TGTGCCAGCAGCATTCAGGGGTCGGGAAAACTGTTTTTT. Translation: CASSIQGSGKLFF.

The chain carries TRBV7-9 and TRBJ2-7; TRBD1 agrees at 10 bases. This CDR3 spans 15 amino acids. The germline V gene encodes CDR1 SEHNR and CDR2 FQNEAQ (reference sequence). Unmatched junction bases numbered 10, after V lost 5 bases and J lost 6 bases. The CDR3 loop reads CASSAPVTGGGEQYF. CDR3 DNA: TGTGCCAGCAGCGCCCCCGTGACAGGGGGCGGCGAGCAGTACTTC.

This chain joins TRBV19 and TRBJ2-5, with 7 bases matching TRBD1. Trimming took 2 bases from V and 2 from J; bases not matched to a gene: 2. Germline CDR1 is LNHDA and CDR2 is SQIVND (reference sequence). The CDR3 has 14 amino acids. CDR3 DNA sequence: TGTGCCAGTAGTATATCGGGACAGCAAGAGACCCAGTACTTC. Residues: CASSISGQQETQYF.

This chain links TRBV7-9 with TRBJ1-6, with no clear D. The length of the CDR3 is 12 residues. V lost 4 bases, J lost 14 bases, and 12 bases lay in between. Germline V gene lookup returns CDR1 SEHNR and CDR2 FQNEAQ (reference sequence). The CDR3 is CASSSPSTTLHF. Written as DNA, the CDR3 is TGTGCCAGCAGCTCTCCTAGTACCACCCTCCACTTT.

The chain has TRBV5-1 and TRBJ1-3, with 7 bases fitting TRBD1. Germline lookup yields CDR1 SGHRS and CDR2 YFSETQ. J gave up 2 bases and V 2 bases, and 4 bases lay outside the gene matches. This CDR3 has 15 residues. The DNA for the CDR3 is TGCGCCAGCAGCTTCTCCGGGACAGCTGGAAACACCATATATTTT. It yields the protein CASSFSGTAGNTIYF.

CDR3 DNA: TGTGCCAGCAGCGACTGGGATCAGCCCCAGCATTTT. This encodes CASSDWDQPQHF. The rearrangement uses TRBV5-5 and TRBJ1-5, with D uncertain. Trimming took 4 bases from V and 5 from J, leaving 7 bases between them. The CDR3 is 12 amino acids. CDR1 SGHKS and CDR2 YYEKEE come from the germline V gene (reference sequence).

The chain is built from TRBV4-2 and TRBJ2-1, with D possibly TRBD2 on 5 matching bases. The V end was cut by 0 bases, the J end by 5 bases, with 11 bases between. The germline V gene encodes CDR1 LGHNA and CDR2 YNFKEQ. This CDR3 has 15 amino acids. For the CDR3, the DNA is TGTGCCAGCAGCCAAGACGCCGGGATAAACAATGAGCAGTTCTTC. This gives the protein CASSQDAGINNEQFF.

The CDR3 region has the DNA TGTGCCAGCTCCCCAGGGGTTGACTATGGCTACACCTTC. Translation gives CASSPGVDYGYTF. The chain combines TRBV12-3 or TRBV12-4 with TRBJ1-2, with D possibly being TRBD1 (6 bases). V shed 8 bases and J shed 3 bases, with 13 bases lying between them. This CDR3 comprises 13 residues.